Following are 10 T cell receptor beta chains from one sample sequenced in a study of shared clonotypes between healthy human individuals. Measured with immunoSEQ multiplex PCR; TCRdb has only the in-frame clones, and not every one. The profile shows over a million clones, 65% to 75% of them singletons. The source material was memory CD4+ T cells sorted from blood. The subset here: CD45RA-negative fraction. These receptors all come from a man in his late teens or twenties in good health.

This clone was seen ten or more times. The germline gene is not matched at one end of the junction; a read error may be the cause. The chain employs TRBV19 and TRBJ2-2; D uncertain. The CDR3 is 13 residues long. Germline V lookup: CDR1 LNHDA, CDR2 SQIVND (reference sequence). The CDR3 DNA follows: TGTGCCAGTAATATACTATCCACCGGGGAGCTGTTTTTT. Translated: CASNILSTGELFF.

The genes are TRBV7-2 and TRBJ2-3; perhaps TRBD1 as D (5 bases). Per the germline V gene, CDR1 is SGHTA and CDR2 is FQGNSA. The CDR3 loop spans 17 amino acids. V was cut by 3 bases and J by 2 bases, with 18 bases left in between. In DNA form, the CDR3 reads TGTGCCAGCAGCTTTAGTACAGGATATCTCGCCACAGATACGCAGTATTTT. Translated, it gives CASSFSTGYLATDTQYF.

This sequence joins TRBV6-5 and TRBJ2-2; D is undetermined. The germline V gene has CDR1 MNHEY and CDR2 SVGAGI. The CDR3 runs to 15 residues. The V gene lost 6 bases and the J gene lost 4 bases, with 15 bases spanning the gap. CDR3 sequence: CASREWGTATGELFF. The CDR3 DNA reads TGTGCCAGCAGAGAATGGGGAACGGCCACCGGGGAGCTGTTTTTT.

J is TRBJ2-7 and V is TRBV6-5; D is uncertain. The CDR3 runs to 14 residues. Germline V gene data show CDR1 as MNHEY and CDR2 as SVGAGI. V was cut by 0 bases and J by 0 bases, with 6 bases left in between. The CDR3 region has the DNA TGTGCCAGCAGTTACTCGGACCGCTCCTACGAGCAGTACTTC. It encodes CASSYSDRSYEQYF.

The rearrangement joins TRBV19 to TRBJ1-2; TRBD1 might be the D (5 bases). The CDR3 runs to 14 residues. In germline, CDR1 is LNHDA, CDR2 SQIVND (reference sequence). Trimming shortened V by 0 bases and J by 9 bases, and 14 bases separated the two germline ends. The CDR3: CASSIDGGQGSYTF. The CDR3 nucleotides are TGTGCCAGTAGTATAGATGGAGGGCAGGGAAGCTACACCTTC.

The chain recombines TRBV18 with TRBJ2-1; TRBD2 might be the D (5 bases). The CDR3 has 15 amino acids. Trimming left V 3 bases short and J 5 bases short, with 14 bases between. Per the germline V gene, CDR1 is KGHSH and CDR2 is LQKENI. The CDR3 reads CASSPLGRADNEQFF. CDR3 nucleotides: TGTGCCAGCTCACCGCTAGGGCGGGCCGACAATGAGCAGTTCTTC.

This clone has ten or more counts. This chain links TRBV19 with TRBJ1-5; a weak D match, TRBD1 (6 bases). The V end lost 8 bases, the J end lost 5 bases, and 13 bases lay between the germline ends. In germline, CDR1 is LNHDA, CDR2 SQIVND (reference sequence). This CDR3 is 13 amino acids long. The CDR3 here is CASAWTDYQPQHF. The CDR3 region has the DNA TGTGCCAGTGCTTGGACAGATTATCAGCCCCAGCATTTT.

This chain joins TRBV28 and TRBJ1-5; 7 positions agree with TRBD1. The CDR3 totals 14 residues. The trim removed 3 bases at V and 8 bases at J, leaving 7 bases unmatched. In germline, CDR1 is MDHEN, CDR2 SYDVKM. CDR3 nucleotide sequence: TGTGCCAGCAGTTTTTTCGACAGGGTGAAGCCCCAGCATTTT. Its protein is CASSFFDRVKPQHF. The full variable domain, rest sourced from reference TRBV28 and TRBJ1-5, is DVKVTQSSRYLVKRTGEKVFLECVQDMDHENMFWYRQDPGLGLRLIYFSYDVKMKEKGDIPEGYSVSREKKERFSLILESASTNQTSMYLCASSFFDRVKPQHFGDGTRLSIL.

The chain joins TRBV11-3 to TRBJ2-7, with TRBD1 identical over 7 bases. The germline V gene has CDR1 SGHNT and CDR2 YENEEA. This CDR3 contains 16 residues. V lost 8 bases, J lost 3 bases, and 16 bases stayed unmatched. The CDR3 sequence is CASHLQLNRGDYEQYF. CDR3 bases: TGTGCCAGCCACCTACAGCTGAACAGGGGAGACTACGAGCAGTACTTC.

The chain joins TRBV7-2 to TRBJ1-5; 8 bases map to TRBD1. The CDR3 runs 15 residues. Germline CDR1 reads SGHTA; CDR2 reads FQGNSA. V dropped 5 bases and J dropped 6; count of bases not matched to a gene: 9. The CDR3 spells CASSPTGQGIQPQHF. The CDR3 nucleotides read TGTGCCAGCAGCCCCACTGGACAGGGTATTCAGCCCCAGCATTTT.